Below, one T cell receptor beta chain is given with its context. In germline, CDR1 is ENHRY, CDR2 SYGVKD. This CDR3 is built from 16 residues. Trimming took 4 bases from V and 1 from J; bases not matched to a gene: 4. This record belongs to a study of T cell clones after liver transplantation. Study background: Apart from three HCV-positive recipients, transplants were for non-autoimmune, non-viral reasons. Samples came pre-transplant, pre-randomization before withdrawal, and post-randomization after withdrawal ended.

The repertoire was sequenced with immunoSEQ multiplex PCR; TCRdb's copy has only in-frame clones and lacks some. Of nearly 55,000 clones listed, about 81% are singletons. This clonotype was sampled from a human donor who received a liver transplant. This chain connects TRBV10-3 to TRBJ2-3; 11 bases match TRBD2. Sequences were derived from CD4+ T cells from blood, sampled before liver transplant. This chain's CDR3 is CAISGTSGRGTDTQYF. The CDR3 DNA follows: TGTGCCATCAGTGGTACTAGCGGGAGAGGCACAGATACGCAGTATTTT.